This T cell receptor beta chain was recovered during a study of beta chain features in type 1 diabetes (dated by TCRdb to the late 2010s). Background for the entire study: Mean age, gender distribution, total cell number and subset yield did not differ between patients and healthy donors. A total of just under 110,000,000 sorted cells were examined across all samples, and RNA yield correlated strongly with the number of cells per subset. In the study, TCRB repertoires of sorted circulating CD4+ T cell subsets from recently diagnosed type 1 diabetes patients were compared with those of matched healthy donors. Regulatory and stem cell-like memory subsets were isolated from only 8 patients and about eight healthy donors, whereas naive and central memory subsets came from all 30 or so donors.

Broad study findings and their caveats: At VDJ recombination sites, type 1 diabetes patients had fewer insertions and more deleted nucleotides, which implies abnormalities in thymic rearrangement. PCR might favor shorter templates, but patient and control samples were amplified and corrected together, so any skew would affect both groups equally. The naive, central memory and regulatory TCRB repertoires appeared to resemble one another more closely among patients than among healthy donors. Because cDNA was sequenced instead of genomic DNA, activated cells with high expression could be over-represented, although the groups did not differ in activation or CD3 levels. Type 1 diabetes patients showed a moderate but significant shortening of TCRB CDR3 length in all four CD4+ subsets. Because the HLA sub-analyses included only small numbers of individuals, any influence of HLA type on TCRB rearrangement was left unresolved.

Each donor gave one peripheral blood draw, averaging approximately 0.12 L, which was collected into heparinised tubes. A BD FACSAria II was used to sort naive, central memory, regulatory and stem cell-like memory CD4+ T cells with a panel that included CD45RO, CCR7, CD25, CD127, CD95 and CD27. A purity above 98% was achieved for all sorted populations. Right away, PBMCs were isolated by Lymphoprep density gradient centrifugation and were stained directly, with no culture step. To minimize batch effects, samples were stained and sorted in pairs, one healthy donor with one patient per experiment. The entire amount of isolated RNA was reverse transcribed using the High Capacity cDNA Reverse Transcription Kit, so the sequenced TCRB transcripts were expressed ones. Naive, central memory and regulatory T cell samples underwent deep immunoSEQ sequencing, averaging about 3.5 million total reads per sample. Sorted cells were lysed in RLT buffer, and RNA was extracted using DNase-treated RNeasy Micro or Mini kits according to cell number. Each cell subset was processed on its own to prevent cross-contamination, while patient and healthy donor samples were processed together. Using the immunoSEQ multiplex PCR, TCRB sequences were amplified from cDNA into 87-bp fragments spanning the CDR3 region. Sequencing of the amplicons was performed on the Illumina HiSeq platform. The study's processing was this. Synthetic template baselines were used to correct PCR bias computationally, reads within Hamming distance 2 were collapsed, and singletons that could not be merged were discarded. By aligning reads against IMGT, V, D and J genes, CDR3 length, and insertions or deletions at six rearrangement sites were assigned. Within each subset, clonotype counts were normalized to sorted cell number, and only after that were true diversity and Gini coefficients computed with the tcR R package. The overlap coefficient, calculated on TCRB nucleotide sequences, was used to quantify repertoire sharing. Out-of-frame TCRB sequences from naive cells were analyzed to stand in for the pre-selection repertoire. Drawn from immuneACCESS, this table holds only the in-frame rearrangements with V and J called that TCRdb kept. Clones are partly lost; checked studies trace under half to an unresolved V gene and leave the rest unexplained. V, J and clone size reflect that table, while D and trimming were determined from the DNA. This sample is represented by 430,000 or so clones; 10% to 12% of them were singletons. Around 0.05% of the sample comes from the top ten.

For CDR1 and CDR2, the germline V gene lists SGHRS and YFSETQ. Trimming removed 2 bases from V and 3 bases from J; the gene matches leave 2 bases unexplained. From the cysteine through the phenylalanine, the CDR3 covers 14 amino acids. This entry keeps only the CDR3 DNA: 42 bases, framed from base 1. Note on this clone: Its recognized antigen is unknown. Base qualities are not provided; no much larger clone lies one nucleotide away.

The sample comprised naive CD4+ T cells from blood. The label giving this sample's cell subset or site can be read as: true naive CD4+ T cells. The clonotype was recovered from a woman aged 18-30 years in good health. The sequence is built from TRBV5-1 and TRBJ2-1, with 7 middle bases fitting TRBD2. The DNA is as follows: TGCGCCAGCAGCTTAAGCGGGGTCTACAATGAGCAGTTCTTC. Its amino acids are CASSLSGVYNEQFF.